Here is one T cell receptor beta chain with its context. What this receptor recognizes is not known. Base-call qualities are not available, and no considerably larger clone is one nucleotide away. V drops 3 bases and J drops 0 bases, leaving 13 bases in between. Inclusive of the bounding cysteine and phenylalanine, the CDR3 is 16 residues long. CDR3 DNA is the only sequence kept; it has 48 bases, read in frame from the first base. The germline V gene (reference sequence) yields SGHNT for CDR1 and YYREEE for CDR2. This record belongs to a study of T cell responses to AZD1222 COVID-19 vaccine (dated by TCRdb to about 2021). In terms of the full investigation: A total of just over 230 trial participants underwent TCR sequencing, of whom more than 200 had received two doses of AZD1222 and about 25 had received two doses of the MenACWY control vaccine. Trial participants were enrolled by age into subgroups of 18-55, 56-69 and 70-plus years, and around 150, 28 and 57 TCR-sequenced participants, respectively, were included in these subgroups. What the work shows at the level of the full study, not this receptor alone: Most participants were white British and females outnumbered males, and the authors suggested that clonal diversity may have been underestimated. Conclusions about previously exposed vaccinees are limited, since just 5 or 6 AZD1222 recipients were seropositive for SARS-CoV-2 at baseline. No day 14 peak-response samples were available, so repertoires were characterized only after the peak T cell response. The 56-69-year group was small, and its depth increase did not reach significance, likely because of low power. Vaccine-associated CD4 TCRs spanned the whole spike protein, with dominant responses in regions 160-218 and 743-854. A significant rise in spike-specific TCR breadth and depth was observed after two AZD1222 doses relative to day 0 and relative to MenACWY recipients. Nearly half of unique spike-specific TCRs reportedly recognized epitopes outside regions mutated in the B.1.351 and B.1.1.7 variants.

The CDR3 regions of human TCRbeta chains were analyzed by immunosequencing. The paper's processing steps were these. TCRs in the repertoires were compared against a reference library of SARS-CoV-2-specific TCRs that had been generated with the MIRA antigen-specificity platform. Breadth was defined as the fraction of unique TCRs that were SARS-CoV-2-associated, and depth was defined as the fraction of total T cells that were SARS-CoV-2-associated. Using the MIRA data, each spike-specific TCR was assigned both to the spike region to which the TCR was reactive and to a CD4 or CD8 class. Log10-transformed breadth and depth values were compared by one-way ANOVA with Sidak's multiple comparisons tests. TCRdb carries this immuneACCESS record with in-frame sequences only. Its versions omit some clonotypes, under half of them owing to an unresolved V gene in the studies checked, with the rest unexplained. V and J calls and clone size are those listed in that table; D and trimming were worked out from the DNA. This sample holds about 270,000 clones; approximately 94% were observed only once. 0.5% to 0.65% of the sample is held by the ten biggest clonotypes.

In the paper's terms, the time point label means: about 28 days (+/-7) after the second vaccine dose. Because spike-specific TCR depth and breadth did not differ between the two schedules, AZD1222 recipients who got a second dose at roughly 4 weeks were pooled with those who got a second dose at roughly 12 weeks. Vaccinee samples came from UK trials COV001 and COV002, including a single-blind randomized controlled phase 2/3 trial of AZD1222 (ChAdOx1 nCoV-19) in healthy adults. Trial participant PBMC samples were collected at day 0 and day 28 after the second dose for TCRbeta chain sequencing. The TCR sequence derives from an adult who received the AZD1222 COVID-19 vaccine. Here the chain combines TRBV5-4 and TRBJ2-1, with a weak D call of TRBD1 (6 bases match). The sequences come from peripheral blood, collected 28 days after the second AZD1222 dose. The CDR3 amino acid sequence is: CASSSGGQNSYNEQFF. The bases read TGTGCCAGCAGCTCAGGAGGACAGAACTCCTACAATGAGCAGTTCTTC.